The T cell receptor beta chain described here comes from a study of cytomegalovirus exposure and HLA in healthy donors. The sample holds a few counts of this clone. PCR involved 60 Vbeta and 13 Jbeta primers. TCRdb's table, derived via immunoSEQ multiplex PCR, lists solely in-frame clones and lacks some. The sample has roughly 100,000 clones, more than 70% seen once. Trimming took 4 bases from V and 4 from J; bases not matched to a gene: 9. Per germline, CDR1 SGHRS and CDR2 YFSETQ. The CDR3 is 17 amino acids. V gene TRBV5-1 combines with J gene TRBJ2-5, with 14 bases aligning to TRBD2. This TCR was sampled from a middle-aged man in good health and CMV-seronegative. The material sequenced was PBMCs. CDR3 region: CASSRGGLAGGGETQYF. The CDR3 nucleotides are TGCGCCAGCAGCCGTGGAGGACTAGCGGGGGGTGGAGAGACCCAGTACTTC.